Described below is a single T cell receptor beta chain sequence and its context. The antigen is unknown. It was with a sample-barcoded 5' primer and a J-beta primer mix that a second PCR of roughly 6 to 12 cycles was run. TCRdb ran MiXCR on the 5' RACE reads and lists one entry per CDR3 protein. The sample includes 1.5 million to 2 million distinct CDR3 sequences, roughly 49% seen only once; the top ten take around 2.1%. This sample is part of a study of blood T cells in healthy people across ages. This CDR3 spans 14 amino acids. Germline CDR1 MGHRA, CDR2 YSYEKL. V shed 1 base and J shed 4 bases, with 11 bases lying between them. Study-level points and caveats: Older age went with lower TCR beta diversity per million T cells, in a roughly linear way.

This clonotype was obtained from a woman aged 40 to 50 in good health. The gene calls are TRBV4-1 and TRBJ2-7; D not certain. The material sequenced was blood. CDR3: CASSQVGSLYEQYF. CDR3 DNA sequence: TGCGCCAGCAGCCAAGTCGGCAGCCTTTACGAGCAGTACTTC.